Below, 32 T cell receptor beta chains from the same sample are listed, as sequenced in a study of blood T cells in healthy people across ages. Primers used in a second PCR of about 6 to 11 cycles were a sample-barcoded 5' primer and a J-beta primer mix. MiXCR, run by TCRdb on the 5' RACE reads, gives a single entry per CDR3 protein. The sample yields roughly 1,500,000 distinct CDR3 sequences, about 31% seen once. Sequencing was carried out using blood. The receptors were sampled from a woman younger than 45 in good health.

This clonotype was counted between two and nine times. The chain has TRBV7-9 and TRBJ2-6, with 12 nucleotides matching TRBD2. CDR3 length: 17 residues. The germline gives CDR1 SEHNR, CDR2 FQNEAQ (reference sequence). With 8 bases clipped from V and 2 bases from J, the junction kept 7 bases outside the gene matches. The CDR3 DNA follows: TGTGCCAGCCGACTAGCGGGAGAGGCCCCTGGGGCCAACGTCCTGACTTTC. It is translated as CASRLAGEAPGANVLTF.

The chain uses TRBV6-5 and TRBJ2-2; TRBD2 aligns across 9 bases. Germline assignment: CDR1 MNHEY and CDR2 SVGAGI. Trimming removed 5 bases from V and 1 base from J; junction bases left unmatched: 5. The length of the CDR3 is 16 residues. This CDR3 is CASSRDSGRNTGELFF. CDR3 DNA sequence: TGTGCCAGCAGTCGAGATAGCGGGAGGAACACCGGGGAGCTGTTTTTT.

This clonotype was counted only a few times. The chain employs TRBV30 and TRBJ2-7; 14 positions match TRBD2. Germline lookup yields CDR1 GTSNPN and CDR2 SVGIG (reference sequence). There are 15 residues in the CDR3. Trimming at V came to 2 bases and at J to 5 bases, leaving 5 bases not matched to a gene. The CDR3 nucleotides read TGTGCCTGGAGTCGAAAGGGACTAGCGGGAGACGAGCAGTACTTC. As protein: CAWSRKGLAGDEQYF.

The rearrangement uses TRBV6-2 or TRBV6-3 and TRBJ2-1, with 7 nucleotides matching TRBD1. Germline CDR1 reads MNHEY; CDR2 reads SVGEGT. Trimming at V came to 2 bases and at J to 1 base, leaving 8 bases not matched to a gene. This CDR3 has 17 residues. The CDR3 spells CASSYPIDRVSYNEQFF. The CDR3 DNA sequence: TGTGCCAGCAGTTACCCTATAGACAGGGTGTCCTACAATGAGCAGTTCTTC.

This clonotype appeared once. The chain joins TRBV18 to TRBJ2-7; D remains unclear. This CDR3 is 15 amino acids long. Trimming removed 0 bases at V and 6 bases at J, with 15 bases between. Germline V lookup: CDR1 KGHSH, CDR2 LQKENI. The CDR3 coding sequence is TGTGCCAGCTCACCACCGGTTCTGAGGAAACCCGAGCAGTACTTC. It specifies CASSPPVLRKPEQYF.

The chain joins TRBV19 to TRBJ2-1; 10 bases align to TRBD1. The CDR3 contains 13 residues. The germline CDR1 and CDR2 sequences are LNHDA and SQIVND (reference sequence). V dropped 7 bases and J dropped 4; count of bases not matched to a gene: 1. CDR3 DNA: TGTGCCAGTAAGGACAGGGGGTACAATGAGCAGTTCTTC. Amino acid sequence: CASKDRGYNEQFF.

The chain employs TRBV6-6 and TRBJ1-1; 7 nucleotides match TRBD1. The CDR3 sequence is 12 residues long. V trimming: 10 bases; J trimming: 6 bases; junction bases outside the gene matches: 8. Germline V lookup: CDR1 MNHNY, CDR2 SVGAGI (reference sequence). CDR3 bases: TGTGCCACCCAGGGGGTAGGGGCTGAAGCTTTCTTT. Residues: CATQGVGAEAFF.

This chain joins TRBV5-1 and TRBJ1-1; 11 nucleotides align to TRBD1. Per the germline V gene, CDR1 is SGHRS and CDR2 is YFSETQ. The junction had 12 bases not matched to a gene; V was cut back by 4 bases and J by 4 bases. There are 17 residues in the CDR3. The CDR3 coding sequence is TGCGCCAGCAGCCGGCGGACAGGGGGCCTGAGTAGCACTGAAGCTTTCTTT. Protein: CASSRRTGGLSSTEAFF.

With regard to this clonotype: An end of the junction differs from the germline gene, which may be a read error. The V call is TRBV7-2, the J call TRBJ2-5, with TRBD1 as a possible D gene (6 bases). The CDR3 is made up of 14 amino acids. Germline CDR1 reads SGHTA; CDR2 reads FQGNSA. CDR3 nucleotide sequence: TGTGCCAGCAGCAGAACAGGGATCCAAGAGACCCGGTACTTC. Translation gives CASSRTGIQETRYF.

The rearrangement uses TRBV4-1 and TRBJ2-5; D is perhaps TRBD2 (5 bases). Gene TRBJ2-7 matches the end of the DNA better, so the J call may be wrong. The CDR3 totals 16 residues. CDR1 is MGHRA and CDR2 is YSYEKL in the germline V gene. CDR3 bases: TGCGCCAGCAGCCAAGATTGGGGAGAAAGCCCCTACGAGCAGTACTTC. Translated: CASSQDWGESPYEQYF.

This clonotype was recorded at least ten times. The DNA of the CDR3 is TGTGCCAGCAGTTTTCGGACAGATACGCAGTATTTT. Protein: CASSFRTDTQYF. This chain links TRBV6-6 with TRBJ2-3; no reliable D call. With 4 bases removed from V and 3 bases from J, the gap between germline ends came to 5 bases. Germline values: CDR1 MNHNY, CDR2 SVGAGI (reference sequence). CDR3 length: 12 residues.

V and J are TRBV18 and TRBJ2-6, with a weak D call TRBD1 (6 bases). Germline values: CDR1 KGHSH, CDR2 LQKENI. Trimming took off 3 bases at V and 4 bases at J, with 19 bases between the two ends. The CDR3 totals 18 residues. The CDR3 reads CASSPWTAGMTGANVLTF. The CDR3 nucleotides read TGTGCCAGCTCACCGTGGACAGCCGGAATGACAGGGGCCAACGTCCTGACTTTC.

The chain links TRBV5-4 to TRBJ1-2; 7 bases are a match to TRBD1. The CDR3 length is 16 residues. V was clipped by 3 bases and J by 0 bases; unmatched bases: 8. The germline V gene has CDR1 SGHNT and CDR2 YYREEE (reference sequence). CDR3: CASSYEGAAANYGYTF. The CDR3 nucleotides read TGTGCCAGCAGCTACGAGGGGGCAGCAGCTAACTATGGCTACACCTTC.

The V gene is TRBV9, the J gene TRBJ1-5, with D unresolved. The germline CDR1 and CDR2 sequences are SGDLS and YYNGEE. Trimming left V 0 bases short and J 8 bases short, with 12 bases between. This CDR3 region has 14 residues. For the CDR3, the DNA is TGTGCCAGCAGCGTAGTCCCTCGAACAGAGCCCCAGCATTTT. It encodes CASSVVPRTEPQHF.

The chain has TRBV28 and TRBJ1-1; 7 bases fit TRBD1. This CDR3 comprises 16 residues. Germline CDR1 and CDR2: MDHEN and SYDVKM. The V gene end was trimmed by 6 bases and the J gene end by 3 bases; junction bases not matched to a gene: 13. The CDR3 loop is CASRSLLPGQYTEAFF. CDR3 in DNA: TGTGCCAGCAGGAGCCTACTCCCGGGACAGTACACTGAAGCTTTCTTT. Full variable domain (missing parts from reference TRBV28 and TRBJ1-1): DVKVTQSSRYLVKRTGEKVFLECVQDMDHENMFWYRQDPGLGLRLIYFSYDVKMKEKGDIPEGYSVSREKKERFSLILESASTNQTSMYLCASRSLLPGQYTEAFFGQGTRLTVV.

CDR3 nucleotides: TGTGCCAGCAGCTTAGTGCACGTGTTCACTGGCTACACCTTC. This codes for CASSLVHVFTGYTF. The chain employs TRBV7-9 and TRBJ1-2; no reliable D call. V was cut by 1 base and J by 7 bases, with 13 bases left in between. Germline V gene lookup returns CDR1 SEHNR and CDR2 FQNEAQ (reference sequence). The CDR3 extends over 14 amino acids. Supplemented by reference TRBV7-9 and TRBJ1-2, the full variable domain reads DTGVSQNPRHKITKRGQNVTFRCDPISEHNRLYWYRQTLGQGPEFLTYFQNEAQLEKSRLLSDRFSAERPKGSFSTLEIQRTEQGDSAMYLCASSLVHVFTGYTFGSGTRLTVV.

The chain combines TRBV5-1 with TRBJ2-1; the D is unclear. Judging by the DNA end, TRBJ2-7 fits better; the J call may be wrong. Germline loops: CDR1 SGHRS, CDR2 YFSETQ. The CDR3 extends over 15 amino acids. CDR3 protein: CASSLAVASYNEQYF. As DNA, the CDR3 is TGCGCCAGCAGCTTGGCAGTGGCCTCCTACAATGAGCAGTACTTC.

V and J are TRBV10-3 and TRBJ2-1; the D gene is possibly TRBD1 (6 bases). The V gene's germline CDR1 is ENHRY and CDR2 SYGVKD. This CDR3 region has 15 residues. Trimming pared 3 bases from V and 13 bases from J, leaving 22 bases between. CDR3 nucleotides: TGTGCCATCAGTGAAGAAGCGTTAGGGGGTGGGACCCAGTTCTTC. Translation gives CAISEEALGGGTQFF.

The DNA for the CDR3 is TGTGCCAGCAGGGGACGAGGGGCGATCCACATGAACACTGAAGCTTTCTTT. This codes for CASRGRGAIHMNTEAFF. This chain connects TRBV25-1 to TRBJ1-1; D is possibly TRBD1 (5 bases). V was clipped by 6 bases and J by 0 bases, with 20 bases between them. There are 17 residues in the CDR3. Germline CDR1 MGHDK, CDR2 SYGVNS.

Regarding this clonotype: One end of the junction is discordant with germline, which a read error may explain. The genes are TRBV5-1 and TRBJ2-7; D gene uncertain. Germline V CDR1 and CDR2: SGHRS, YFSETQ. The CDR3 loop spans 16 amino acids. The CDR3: CACSLAGTSSSYEQYF. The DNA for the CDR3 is TGCGCCTGCAGCTTGGCCGGCACCTCTTCCTCCTACGAGCAGTACTTC.

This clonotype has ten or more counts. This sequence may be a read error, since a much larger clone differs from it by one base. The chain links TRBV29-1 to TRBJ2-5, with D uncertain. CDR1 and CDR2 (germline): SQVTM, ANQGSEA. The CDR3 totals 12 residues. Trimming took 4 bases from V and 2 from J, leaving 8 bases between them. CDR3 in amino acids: CSVGMMQETQYF. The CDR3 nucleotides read TGCAGCGTTGGGATGATGCAAGAGACCCAGTACTTC. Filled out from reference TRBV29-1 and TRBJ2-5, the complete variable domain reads SAVISQKPSRDICQRGTSLTIQCQVDSQVTMMFWYRQQPGQSLTLIATANQGSEATYESGFVIDKFPISRPNLTFSTLTVSNMSPEDSSIYLCSVGMMQETQYFGPGTRLLVL.

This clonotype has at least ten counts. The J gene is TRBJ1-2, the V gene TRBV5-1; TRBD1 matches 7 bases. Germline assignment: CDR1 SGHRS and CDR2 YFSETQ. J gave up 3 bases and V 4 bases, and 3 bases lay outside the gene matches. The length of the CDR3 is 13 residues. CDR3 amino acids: CASSAGTDYGYTF. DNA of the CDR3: TGCGCCAGCAGCGCGGGGACAGACTATGGCTACACCTTC.

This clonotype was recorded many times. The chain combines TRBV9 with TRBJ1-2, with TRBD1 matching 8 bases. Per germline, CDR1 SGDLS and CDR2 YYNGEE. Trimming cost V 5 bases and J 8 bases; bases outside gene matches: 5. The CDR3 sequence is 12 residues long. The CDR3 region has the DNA TGTGCCAGCAGTAGGACAGGGAACGGCTACACCTTC. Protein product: CASSRTGNGYTF. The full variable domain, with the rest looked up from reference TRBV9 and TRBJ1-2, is DSGVTQTPKHLITATGQRVTLRCSPRSGDLSVYWYQQSLDQGLQFLIQYYNGEERAKGNILERFSAQQFPDLHSELNLSSLELGDSALYFCASSRTGNGYTFGSGTRLTVV.

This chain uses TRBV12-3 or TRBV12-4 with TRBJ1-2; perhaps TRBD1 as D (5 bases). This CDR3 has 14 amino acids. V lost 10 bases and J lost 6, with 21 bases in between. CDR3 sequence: CATPAGDGEDGYTF. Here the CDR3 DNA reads TGTGCCACCCCAGCCGGGGACGGAGAAGATGGCTACACCTTC.

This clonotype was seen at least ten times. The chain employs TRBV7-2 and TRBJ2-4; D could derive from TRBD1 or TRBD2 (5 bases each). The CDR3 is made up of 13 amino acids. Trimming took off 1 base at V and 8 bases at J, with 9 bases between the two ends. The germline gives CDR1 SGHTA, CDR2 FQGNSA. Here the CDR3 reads CASSLGGADIQYF. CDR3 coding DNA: TGTGCCAGCAGCTTAGGAGGGGCCGACATTCAGTACTTC.

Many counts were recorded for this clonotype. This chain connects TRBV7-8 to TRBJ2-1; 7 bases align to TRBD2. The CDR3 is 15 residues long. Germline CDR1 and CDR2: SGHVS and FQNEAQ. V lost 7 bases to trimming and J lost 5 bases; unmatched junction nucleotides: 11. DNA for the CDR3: TGTGCCAGCATCGATAGGACTAGTTTAAACAATGAGCAGTTCTTC. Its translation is CASIDRTSLNNEQFF.

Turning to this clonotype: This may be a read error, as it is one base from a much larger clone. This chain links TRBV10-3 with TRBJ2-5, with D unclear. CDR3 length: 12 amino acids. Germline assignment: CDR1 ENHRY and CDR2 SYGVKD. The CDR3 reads CAISVDQGTQYF. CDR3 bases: TGTGCCATCAGTGTCGATCAAGGGACCCAGTACTTC.

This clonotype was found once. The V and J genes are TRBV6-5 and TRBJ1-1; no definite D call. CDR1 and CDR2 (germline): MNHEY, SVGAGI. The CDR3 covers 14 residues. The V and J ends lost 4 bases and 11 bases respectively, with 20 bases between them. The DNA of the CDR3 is TGTGCCAGCAGTTCTCATGGGAAGGTCTCGGCGGCTTTCTTT. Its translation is CASSSHGKVSAAFF.

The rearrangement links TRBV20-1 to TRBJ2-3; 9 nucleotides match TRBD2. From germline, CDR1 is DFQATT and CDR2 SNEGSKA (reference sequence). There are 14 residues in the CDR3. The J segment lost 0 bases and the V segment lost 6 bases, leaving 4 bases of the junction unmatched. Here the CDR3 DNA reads TGCAGTGCCGATACTAGCGGGAGCACAGATACGCAGTATTTT. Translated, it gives CSADTSGSTDTQYF.

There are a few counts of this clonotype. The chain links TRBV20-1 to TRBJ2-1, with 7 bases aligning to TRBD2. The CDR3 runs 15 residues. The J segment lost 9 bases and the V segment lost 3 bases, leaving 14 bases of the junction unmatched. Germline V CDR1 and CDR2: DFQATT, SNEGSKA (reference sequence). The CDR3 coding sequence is TGCAGTGCTAGGGACCCGGGACTAATCTTCAGTGAGCAGTTCTTC. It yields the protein CSARDPGLIFSEQFF.

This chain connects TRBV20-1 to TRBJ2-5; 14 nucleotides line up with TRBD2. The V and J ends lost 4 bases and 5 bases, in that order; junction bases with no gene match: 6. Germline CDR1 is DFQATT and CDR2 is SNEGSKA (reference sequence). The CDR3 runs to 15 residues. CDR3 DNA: TGCAGTGCTATCTCCGGGACTAGCGGGAGTGAGACCCAGTACTTC. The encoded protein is CSAISGTSGSETQYF.

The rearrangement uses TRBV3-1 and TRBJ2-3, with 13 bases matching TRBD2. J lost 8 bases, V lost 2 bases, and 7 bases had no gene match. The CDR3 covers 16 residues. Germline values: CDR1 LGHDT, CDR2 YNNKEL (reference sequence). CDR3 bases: TGTGCCAGCAGCCAACCGGGACTAGCGGGGATAGGTACGCAGTATTTT. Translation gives CASSQPGLAGIGTQYF.